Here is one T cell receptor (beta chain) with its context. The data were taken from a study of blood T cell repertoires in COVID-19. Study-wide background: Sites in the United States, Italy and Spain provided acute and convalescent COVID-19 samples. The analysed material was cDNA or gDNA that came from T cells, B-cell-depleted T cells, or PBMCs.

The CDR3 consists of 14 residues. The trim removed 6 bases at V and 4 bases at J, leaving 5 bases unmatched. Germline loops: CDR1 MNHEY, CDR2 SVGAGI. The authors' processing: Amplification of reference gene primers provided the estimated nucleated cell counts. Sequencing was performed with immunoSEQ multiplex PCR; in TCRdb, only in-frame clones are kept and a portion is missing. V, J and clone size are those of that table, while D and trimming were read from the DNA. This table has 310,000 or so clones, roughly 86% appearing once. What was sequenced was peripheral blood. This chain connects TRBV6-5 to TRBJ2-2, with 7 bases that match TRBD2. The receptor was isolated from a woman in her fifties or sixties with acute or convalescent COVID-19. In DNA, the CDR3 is TGTGCCAGCAGGCGGGGGTTGATCACCGGGGAGCTGTTTTTT. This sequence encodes CASRRGLITGELFF.